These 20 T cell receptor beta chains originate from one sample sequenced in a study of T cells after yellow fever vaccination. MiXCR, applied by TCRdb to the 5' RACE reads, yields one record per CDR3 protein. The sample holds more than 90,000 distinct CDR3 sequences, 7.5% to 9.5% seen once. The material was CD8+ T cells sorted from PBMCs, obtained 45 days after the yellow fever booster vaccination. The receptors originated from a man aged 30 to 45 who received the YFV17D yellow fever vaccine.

The CDR3 is CASSLLAGGGDTQYF. The CDR3 DNA sequence: TGTGCCAGCAGTTTACTAGCGGGAGGGGGAGATACGCAGTATTTT. The genes are TRBV6-5 and TRBJ2-3; 13 bases line up with TRBD2. The CDR3 extends over 15 amino acids. Germline values: CDR1 MNHEY, CDR2 SVGAGI. After removal of 4 bases from V and 5 bases from J, the junction contained 3 bases not matched to a gene.

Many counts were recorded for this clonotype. DNA of the CDR3: TGTGCCAGCAGTTACCTACGGGAATTATACAATGAGCAGTTCTTC. This translates into CASSYLRELYNEQFF. The rearrangement links TRBV6-5 to TRBJ2-1; a weak D match, TRBD2 (5 bases). V dropped 2 bases and J dropped 4 bases, with 12 bases sitting between them. The CDR3 length is 15 residues. CDR1 is MNHEY, CDR2 SVGAGI, per germline.

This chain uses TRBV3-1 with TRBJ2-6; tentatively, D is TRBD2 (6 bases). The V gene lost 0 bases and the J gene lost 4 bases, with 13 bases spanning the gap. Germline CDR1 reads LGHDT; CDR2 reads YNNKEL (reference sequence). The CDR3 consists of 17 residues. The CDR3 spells CASSQEVPGAGANVLTF. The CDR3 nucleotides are TGTGCCAGCAGCCAAGAAGTCCCGGGAGCGGGGGCCAACGTCCTGACTTTC.

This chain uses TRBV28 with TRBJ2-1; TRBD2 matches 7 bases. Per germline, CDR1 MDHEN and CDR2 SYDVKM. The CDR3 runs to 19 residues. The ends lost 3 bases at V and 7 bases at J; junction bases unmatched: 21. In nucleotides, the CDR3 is TGTGCCAGCAGTTTCCGTGCGGGAGTTGCAGCCCCCGTCGAGAATGAGCAGTTCTTC. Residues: CASSFRAGVAAPVENEQFF.

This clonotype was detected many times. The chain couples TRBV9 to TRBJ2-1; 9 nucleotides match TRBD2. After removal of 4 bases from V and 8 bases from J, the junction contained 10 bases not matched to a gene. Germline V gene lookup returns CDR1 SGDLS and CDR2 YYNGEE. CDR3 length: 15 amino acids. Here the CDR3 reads CASSHLAGNGDEQFF. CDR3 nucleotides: TGTGCCAGCAGCCACCTAGCGGGAAACGGGGATGAGCAGTTCTTC. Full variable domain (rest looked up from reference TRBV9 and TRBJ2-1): DSGVTQTPKHLITATGQRVTLRCSPRSGDLSVYWYQQSLDQGLQFLIQYYNGEERAKGNILERFSAQQFPDLHSELNLSSLELGDSALYFCASSHLAGNGDEQFFGPGTRLTVL.

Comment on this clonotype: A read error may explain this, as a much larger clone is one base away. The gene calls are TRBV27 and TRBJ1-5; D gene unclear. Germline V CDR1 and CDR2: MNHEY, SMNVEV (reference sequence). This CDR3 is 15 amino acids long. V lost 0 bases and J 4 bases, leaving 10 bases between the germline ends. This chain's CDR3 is CASSLSIPDNQPQHF. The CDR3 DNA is TGTGCCAGCAGTTTATCAATCCCGGATAATCAGCCCCAGCATTTT.

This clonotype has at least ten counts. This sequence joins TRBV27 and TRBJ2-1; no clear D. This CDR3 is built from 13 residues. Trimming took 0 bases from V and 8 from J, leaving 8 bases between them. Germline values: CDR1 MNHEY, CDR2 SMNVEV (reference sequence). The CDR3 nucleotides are TGTGCCAGCAGTTTATCAACTTGGTATGAGCAGTTCTTC. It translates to CASSLSTWYEQFF.

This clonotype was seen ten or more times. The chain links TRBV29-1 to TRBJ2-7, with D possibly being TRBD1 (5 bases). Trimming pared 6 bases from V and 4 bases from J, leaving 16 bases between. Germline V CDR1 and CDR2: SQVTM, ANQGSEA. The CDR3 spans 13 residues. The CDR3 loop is CSVWGRERYEQYF. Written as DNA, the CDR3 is TGCAGCGTGTGGGGCAGGGAACGATACGAGCAGTACTTC.

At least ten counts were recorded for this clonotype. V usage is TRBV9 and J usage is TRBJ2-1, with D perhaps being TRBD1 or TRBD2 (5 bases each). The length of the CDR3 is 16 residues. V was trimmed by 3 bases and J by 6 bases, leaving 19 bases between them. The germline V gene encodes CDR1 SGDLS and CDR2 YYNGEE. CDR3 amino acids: CASSATNSVGGNEQFF. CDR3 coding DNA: TGTGCCAGCAGCGCCACAAACAGCGTTGGGGGCAATGAGCAGTTCTTC.

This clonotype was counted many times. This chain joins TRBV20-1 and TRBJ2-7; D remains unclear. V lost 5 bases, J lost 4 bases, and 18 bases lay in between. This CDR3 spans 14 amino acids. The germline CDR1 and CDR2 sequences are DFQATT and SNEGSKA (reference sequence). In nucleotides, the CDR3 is TGCAGTGCTGCCTACCGATATCAAGGGTACGAGCAGTACTTC. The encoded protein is CSAAYRYQGYEQYF.

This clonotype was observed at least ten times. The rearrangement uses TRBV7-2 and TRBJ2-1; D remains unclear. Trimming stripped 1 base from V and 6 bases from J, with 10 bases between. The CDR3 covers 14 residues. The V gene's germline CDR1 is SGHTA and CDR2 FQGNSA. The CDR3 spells CASSLEQAPNEQFF. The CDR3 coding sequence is TGTGCCAGCAGCTTAGAGCAAGCCCCCAATGAGCAGTTCTTC.

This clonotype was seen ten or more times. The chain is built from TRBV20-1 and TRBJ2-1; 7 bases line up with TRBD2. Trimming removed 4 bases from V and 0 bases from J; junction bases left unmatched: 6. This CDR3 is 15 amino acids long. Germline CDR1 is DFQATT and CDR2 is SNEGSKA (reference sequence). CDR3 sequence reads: CSAKEAGNSYNEQFF. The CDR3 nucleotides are TGCAGTGCTAAGGAAGCGGGAAACTCCTACAATGAGCAGTTCTTC.

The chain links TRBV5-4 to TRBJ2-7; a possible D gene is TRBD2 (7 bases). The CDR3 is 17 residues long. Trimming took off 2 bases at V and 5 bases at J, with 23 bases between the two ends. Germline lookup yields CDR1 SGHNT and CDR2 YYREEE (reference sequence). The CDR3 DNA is TGTGCCAGCAGCTTCCCCGGCGAAGGGGGGGGATCCCACGAGCAGTACTTC. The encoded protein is CASSFPGEGGGSHEQYF. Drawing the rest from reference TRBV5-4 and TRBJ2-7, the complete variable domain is ETGVTQSPTHLIKTRGQQVTLRCSSQSGHNTVSWYQQALGQGPQFIFQYYREEENGRGNFPPRFSGLQFPNYSSELNVNALELDDSALYLCASSFPGEGGGSHEQYFGPGTRLTVT.

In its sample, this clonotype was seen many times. The DNA for the CDR3 is TGTGCCAGCAGTTTCGGGACTAGATTCCACGAGCAGTACTTC. This translates into CASSFGTRFHEQYF. V and J are TRBV27 and TRBJ2-7, with TRBD2 matching 8 bases. V dropped 3 bases and J dropped 5; count of bases not matched to a gene: 6. The CDR3 consists of 14 residues. Per the germline V gene, CDR1 is MNHEY and CDR2 is SMNVEV (reference sequence).

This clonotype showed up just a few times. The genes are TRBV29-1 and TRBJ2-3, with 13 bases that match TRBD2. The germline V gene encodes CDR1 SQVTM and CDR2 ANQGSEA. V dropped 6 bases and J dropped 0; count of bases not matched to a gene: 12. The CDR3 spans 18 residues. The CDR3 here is CSVPHRLAGGISTDTQYF. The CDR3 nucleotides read TGCAGCGTCCCCCACCGACTAGCGGGAGGTATTAGCACAGATACGCAGTATTTT.

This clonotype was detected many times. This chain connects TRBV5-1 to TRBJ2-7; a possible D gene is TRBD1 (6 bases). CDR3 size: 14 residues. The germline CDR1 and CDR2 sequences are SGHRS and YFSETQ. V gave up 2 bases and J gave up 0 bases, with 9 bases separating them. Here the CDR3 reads CASSFGGHSYEQYF. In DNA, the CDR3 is TGCGCCAGCAGCTTTGGGGGACACTCCTACGAGCAGTACTTC.

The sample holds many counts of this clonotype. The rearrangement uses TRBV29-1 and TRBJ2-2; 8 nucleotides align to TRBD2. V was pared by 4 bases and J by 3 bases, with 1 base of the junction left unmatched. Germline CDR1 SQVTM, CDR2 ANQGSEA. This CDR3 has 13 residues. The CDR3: CSVAGGYTGELFF. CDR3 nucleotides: TGCAGCGTTGCGGGGGGGTACACCGGGGAGCTGTTTTTT.

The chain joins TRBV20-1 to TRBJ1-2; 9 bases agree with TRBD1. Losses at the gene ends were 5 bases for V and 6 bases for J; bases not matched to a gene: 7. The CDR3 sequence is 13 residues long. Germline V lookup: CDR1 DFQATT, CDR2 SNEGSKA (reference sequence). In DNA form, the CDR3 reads TGCAGTGCTTCCGGGACAGGGACCGATGGCTACACCTTC. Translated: CSASGTGTDGYTF.

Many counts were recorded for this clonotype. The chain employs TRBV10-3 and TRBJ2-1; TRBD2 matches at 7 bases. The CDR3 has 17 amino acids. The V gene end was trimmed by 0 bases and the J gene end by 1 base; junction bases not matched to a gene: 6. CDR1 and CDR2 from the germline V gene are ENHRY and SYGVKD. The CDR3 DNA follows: TGTGCCATCAGTGAGTCGATTGCGGGAGAGTCCTACAATGAGCAGTTCTTC. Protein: CAISESIAGESYNEQFF.

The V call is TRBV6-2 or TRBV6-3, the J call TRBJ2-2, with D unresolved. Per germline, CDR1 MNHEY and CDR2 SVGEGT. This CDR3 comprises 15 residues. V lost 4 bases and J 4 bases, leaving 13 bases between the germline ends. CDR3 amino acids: CASSSPTLPTGELFF. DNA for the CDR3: TGTGCCAGCAGTTCCCCCACACTCCCCACCGGGGAGCTGTTTTTT.